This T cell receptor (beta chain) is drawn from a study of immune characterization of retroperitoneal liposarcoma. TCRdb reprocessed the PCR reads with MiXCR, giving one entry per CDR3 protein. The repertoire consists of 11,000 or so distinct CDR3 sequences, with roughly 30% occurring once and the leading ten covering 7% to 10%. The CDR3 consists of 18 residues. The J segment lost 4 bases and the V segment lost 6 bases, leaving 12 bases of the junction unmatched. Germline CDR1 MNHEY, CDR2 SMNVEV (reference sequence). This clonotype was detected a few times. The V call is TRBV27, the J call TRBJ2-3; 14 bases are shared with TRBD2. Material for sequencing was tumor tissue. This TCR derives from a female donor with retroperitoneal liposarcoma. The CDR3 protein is CASRLGLAGGPYADTQYF. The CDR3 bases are TGTGCCAGCAGACTAGGACTAGCGGGAGGCCCTTATGCAGATACGCAGTATTTT.